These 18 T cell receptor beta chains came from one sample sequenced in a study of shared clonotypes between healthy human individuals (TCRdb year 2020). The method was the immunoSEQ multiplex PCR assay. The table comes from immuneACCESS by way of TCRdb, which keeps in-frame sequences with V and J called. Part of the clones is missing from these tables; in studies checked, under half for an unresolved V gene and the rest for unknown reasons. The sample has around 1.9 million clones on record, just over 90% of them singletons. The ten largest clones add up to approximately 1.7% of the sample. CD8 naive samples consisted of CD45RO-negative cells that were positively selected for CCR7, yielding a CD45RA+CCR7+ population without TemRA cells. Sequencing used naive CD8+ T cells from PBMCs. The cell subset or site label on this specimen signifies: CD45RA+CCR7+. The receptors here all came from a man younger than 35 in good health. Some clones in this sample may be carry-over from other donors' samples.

The CDR3 sequence: CASSPTPILAEPDGYTF. CDR3 nucleotides: TGTGCCAGCAGTCCCACCCCAATACTAGCCGAACCCGATGGCTACACCTTC. The chain employs TRBV27 and TRBJ1-2, with D hard to call. Germline CDR1 MNHEY, CDR2 SMNVEV (reference sequence). CDR3 size: 17 residues. V was clipped by 5 bases and J by 6 bases, with 25 bases between them.

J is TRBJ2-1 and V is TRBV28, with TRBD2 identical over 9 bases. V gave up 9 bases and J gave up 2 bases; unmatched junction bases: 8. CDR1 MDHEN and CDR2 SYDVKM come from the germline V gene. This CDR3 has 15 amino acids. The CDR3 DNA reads TGTGCCAGTTCACGGGCTAGCGGGACCTACAATGAGCAGTTCTTC. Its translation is CASSRASGTYNEQFF.

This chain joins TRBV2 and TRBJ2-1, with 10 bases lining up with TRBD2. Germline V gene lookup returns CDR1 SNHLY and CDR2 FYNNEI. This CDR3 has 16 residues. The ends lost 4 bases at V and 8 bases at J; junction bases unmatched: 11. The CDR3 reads CASSAGGLADIYEQFF. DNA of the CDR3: TGTGCCAGCAGTGCCGGCGGACTAGCGGATATCTATGAGCAGTTCTTC.

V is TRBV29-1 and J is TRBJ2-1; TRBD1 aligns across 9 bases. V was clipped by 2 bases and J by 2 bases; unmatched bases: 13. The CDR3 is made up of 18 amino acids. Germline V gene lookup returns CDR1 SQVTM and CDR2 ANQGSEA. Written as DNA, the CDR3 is TGCAGCGTTGAATCCCCACAGGGGGCACAATCGCCCTACAATGAGCAGTTCTTC. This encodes CSVESPQGAQSPYNEQFF.

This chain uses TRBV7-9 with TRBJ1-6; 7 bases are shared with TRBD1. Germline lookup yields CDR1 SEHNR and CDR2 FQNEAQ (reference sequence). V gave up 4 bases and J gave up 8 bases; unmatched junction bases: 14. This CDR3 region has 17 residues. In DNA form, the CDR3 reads TGTGCCAGCAGCTCAGAGGACAGGTTGAAGTCTTATTCACCCCTCCACTTT. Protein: CASSSEDRLKSYSPLHF. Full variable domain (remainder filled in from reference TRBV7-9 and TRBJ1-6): DTGVSQNPRHKITKRGQNVTFRCDPISEHNRLYWYRQTLGQGPEFLTYFQNEAQLEKSRLLSDRFSAERPKGSFSTLEIQRTEQGDSAMYLCASSSEDRLKSYSPLHFGNGTRLTVT.

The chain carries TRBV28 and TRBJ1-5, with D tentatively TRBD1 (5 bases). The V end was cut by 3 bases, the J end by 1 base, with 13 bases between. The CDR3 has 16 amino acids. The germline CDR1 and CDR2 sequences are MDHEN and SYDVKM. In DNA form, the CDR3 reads TGTGCCAGCAGTTTTTTGGGACCCATAAGCAATCAGCCCCAGCATTTT. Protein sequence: CASSFLGPISNQPQHF. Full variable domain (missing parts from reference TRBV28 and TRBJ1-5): DVKVTQSSRYLVKRTGEKVFLECVQDMDHENMFWYRQDPGLGLRLIYFSYDVKMKEKGDIPEGYSVSREKKERFSLILESASTNQTSMYLCASSFLGPISNQPQHFGDGTRLSIL.

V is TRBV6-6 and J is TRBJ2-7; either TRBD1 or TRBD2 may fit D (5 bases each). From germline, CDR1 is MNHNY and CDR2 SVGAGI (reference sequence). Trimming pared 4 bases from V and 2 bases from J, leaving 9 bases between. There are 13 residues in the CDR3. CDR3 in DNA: TGTGCCAGCAGTTCCCGGGGCCCCTACGAGCAGTACTTC. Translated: CASSSRGPYEQYF.

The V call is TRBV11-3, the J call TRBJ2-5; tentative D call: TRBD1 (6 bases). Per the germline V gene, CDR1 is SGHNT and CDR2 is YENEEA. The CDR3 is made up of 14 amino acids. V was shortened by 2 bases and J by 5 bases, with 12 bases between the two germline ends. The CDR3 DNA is TGTGCCAGCAGCTTATGGGGGCCCGGGGAGACCCAGTACTTC. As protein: CASSLWGPGETQYF.

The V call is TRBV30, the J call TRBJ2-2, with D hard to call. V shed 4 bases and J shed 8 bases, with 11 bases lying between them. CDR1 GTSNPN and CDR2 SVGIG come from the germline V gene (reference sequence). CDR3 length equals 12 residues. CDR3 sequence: CAWNTLSGELFF. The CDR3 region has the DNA TGTGCCTGGAACACCCTCTCGGGGGAGCTGTTTTTT.

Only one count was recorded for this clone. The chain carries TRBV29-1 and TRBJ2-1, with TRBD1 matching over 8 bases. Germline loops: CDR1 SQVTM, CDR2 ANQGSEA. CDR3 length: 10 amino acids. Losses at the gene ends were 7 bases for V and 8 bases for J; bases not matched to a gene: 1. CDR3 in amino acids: CSAGGDEQFF. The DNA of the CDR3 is TGCAGCGCAGGGGGCGATGAGCAGTTCTTC.

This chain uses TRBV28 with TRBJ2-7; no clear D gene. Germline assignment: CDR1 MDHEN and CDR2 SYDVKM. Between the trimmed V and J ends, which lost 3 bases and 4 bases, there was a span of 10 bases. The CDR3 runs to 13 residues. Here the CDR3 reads CASSLPSEYEQYF. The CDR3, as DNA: TGTGCCAGCAGTTTGCCCTCGGAGTACGAGCAGTACTTC.

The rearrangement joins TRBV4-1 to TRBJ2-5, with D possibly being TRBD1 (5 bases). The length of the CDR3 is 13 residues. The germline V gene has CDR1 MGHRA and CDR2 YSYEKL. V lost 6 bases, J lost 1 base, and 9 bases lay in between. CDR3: CASSLRAQETQYF. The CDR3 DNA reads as TGCGCCAGCAGTCTCAGGGCCCAAGAGACCCAGTACTTC.

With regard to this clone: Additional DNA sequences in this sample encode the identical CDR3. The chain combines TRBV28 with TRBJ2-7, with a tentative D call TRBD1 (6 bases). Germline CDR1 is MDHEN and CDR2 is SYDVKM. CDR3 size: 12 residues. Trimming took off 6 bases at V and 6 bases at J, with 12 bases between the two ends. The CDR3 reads CASSSTGLEQYF. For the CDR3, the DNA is TGTGCCAGCAGCTCTACAGGGCTCGAGCAGTACTTC.

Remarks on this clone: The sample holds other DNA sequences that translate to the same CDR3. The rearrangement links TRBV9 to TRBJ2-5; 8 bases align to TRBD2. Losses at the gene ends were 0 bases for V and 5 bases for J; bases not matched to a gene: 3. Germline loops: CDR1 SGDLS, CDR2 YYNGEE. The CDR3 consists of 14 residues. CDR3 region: CASSVGGRLETQYF. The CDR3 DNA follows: TGTGCCAGCAGCGTAGGCGGGAGGCTGGAGACCCAGTACTTC. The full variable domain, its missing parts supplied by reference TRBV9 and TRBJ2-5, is DSGVTQTPKHLITATGQRVTLRCSPRSGDLSVYWYQQSLDQGLQFLIQYYNGEERAKGNILERFSAQQFPDLHSELNLSSLELGDSALYFCASSVGGRLETQYFGPGTRLLVL.

CDR3 DNA sequence: TGTGCCAGCAGCGCCCCGGGCCAGACAGGGGCTTTTGTAAATGAGCAGTTCTTC. Its translation: CASSAPGQTGAFVNEQFF. V is TRBV7-9 and J is TRBJ2-1, with 8 nucleotides matching TRBD1. The ends lost 5 bases at V and 7 bases at J; junction bases unmatched: 19. Germline lookup yields CDR1 SEHNR and CDR2 FQNEAQ (reference sequence). CDR3 length: 18 residues.

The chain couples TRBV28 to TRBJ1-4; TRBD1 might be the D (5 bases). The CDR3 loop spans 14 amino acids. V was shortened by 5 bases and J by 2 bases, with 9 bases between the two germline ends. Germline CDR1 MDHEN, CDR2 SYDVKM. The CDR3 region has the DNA TGTGCCAGCAGTAACGAGGGGACTAATGAAAAACTGTTTTTT. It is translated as CASSNEGTNEKLFF.

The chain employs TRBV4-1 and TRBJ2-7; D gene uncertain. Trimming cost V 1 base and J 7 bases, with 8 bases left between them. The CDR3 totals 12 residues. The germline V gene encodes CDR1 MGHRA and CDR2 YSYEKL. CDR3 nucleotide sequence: TGCGCCAGCAGCCAAGGGATCCGGGAGCAGTACTTC. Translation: CASSQGIREQYF.

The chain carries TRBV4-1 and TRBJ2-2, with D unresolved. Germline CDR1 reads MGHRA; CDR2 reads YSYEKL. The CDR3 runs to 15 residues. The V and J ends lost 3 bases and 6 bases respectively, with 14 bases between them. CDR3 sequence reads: CASSQAARWAGELFF. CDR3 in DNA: TGCGCCAGCAGCCAGGCAGCGCGGTGGGCCGGGGAGCTGTTTTTT.